This T cell receptor (beta chain) emerged from a study of blood T cell repertoires in COVID-19. About the research overall: Material from acute and convalescent COVID-19 was sourced from the United States, Italy and Spain. T cells, B-cell-depleted T cells, or PBMCs provided the cDNA or gDNA that served as material.

The sample holds a few counts of this clone. The CDR3 has 17 amino acids. V lost 1 base and J lost 2, with 14 bases in between. Looked up from germline, CDR1 is SSHAT and CDR2 is FNYEAQ (reference sequence). Per the original methods: By means of reference gene primer amplification, nucleated cell counts were estimated. The protocol was immunoSEQ multiplex PCR, while the TCRdb copy is restricted to in-frame clones and leaves out a portion. V and J calls and clone size are those listed in that table; D and trimming were worked out from the DNA. The sample comprises 250,000 to 300,000 clones, around 81% of which are singletons, and just under 3% rests with the top ten.

The receptor comes from a woman aged 55 to 70 with active or convalescent COVID-19. The J gene is TRBJ2-2, the V gene TRBV7-7; a possible D gene is TRBD2 (6 bases). Material for sequencing was peripheral blood. CDR3 DNA: TGTGCCAGCAGCTTAGGGGTGGAGGGGCTAAACACCGGGGAGCTGTTTTTT. Its translation is CASSLGVEGLNTGELFF.